The 8 T cell receptor beta chains listed next were all sequenced from one sample in a study of CD8 T cells in ankylosing spondylitis. TCRdb reprocessed the 5' RACE reads via MiXCR and lists one record per CDR3 protein. The sample includes a few hundred thousand distinct CDR3 sequences, less than 25% of them seen just once. Sequenced sample: blood, either unsorted or a sorted T cell fraction (not recorded which). The receptors were gathered from a female donor with ankylosing spondylitis or in good health (not recorded which).

This clonotype was seen only a few times. The rearrangement uses TRBV12-3 or TRBV12-4 and TRBJ1-1; D unresolved. The CDR3 runs 14 residues. V lost 3 bases to trimming and J lost 1 base, with 9 bases between them. The CDR3 DNA follows: TGTGCCAGCAGTTTCCAGAGCCCGAACACTGAAGCTTTCTTT. Protein product: CASSFQSPNTEAFF.

The genes are TRBV5-5 and TRBJ2-1; 10 bases are shared with TRBD2. This CDR3 spans 17 amino acids. The germline V gene encodes CDR1 SGHKS and CDR2 YYEKEE (reference sequence). V shed 0 bases, J shed 8 bases, and the junction held 11 bases outside the gene matches. The CDR3 nucleotides read TGTGCCAGCAGCTTGGGCCTAGCGGGAGCGTATGTTGATGAGCAGTTCTTC. This codes for CASSLGLAGAYVDEQFF.

This chain joins TRBV7-9 and TRBJ2-1; D unresolved. This CDR3 has 15 residues. Per the germline V gene, CDR1 is SEHNR and CDR2 is FQNEAQ (reference sequence). Trimming took off 5 bases at V and 1 base at J, with 12 bases between the two ends. CDR3 region: CASSRAPRSYNEQFF. The CDR3 DNA follows: TGTGCCAGCAGCCGCGCCCCTAGATCCTACAATGAGCAGTTCTTC.

The V and J genes are TRBV27 and TRBJ1-5; D is undetermined. V was clipped by 6 bases and J by 2 bases, with 14 bases between them. This CDR3 has 15 residues. Germline CDR1 and CDR2: MNHEY and SMNVEV (reference sequence). CDR3 DNA: TGTGCCAGCAGCCCAAATTTACTGGGCAATCAGCCCCAGCATTTT. It specifies CASSPNLLGNQPQHF.

The genes are TRBV27 and TRBJ2-7; 9 bases are shared with TRBD1. Unmatched junction bases numbered 3, after V lost 3 bases and J lost 3 bases. Germline lookup yields CDR1 MNHEY and CDR2 SMNVEV (reference sequence). The CDR3 length is 14 residues. CDR3 protein: CASSFRQGDYEQYF. CDR3 bases: TGTGCCAGCAGTTTTAGACAGGGGGACTACGAGCAGTACTTC.

The chain joins TRBV27 to TRBJ2-1, with D perhaps being TRBD1 or TRBD2 (5 bases each). The CDR3 runs to 13 residues. Trimming cost V 2 bases and J 9 bases, with 11 bases left between them. Germline CDR1 and CDR2: MNHEY and SMNVEV (reference sequence). The CDR3 coding sequence is TGTGCCAGCAGTTTAAGGGCAGGGAGTGAGCAGTTCTTC. Translation: CASSLRAGSEQFF.

CDR3 loop: CASSLGGDEAFF. CDR3 coding DNA: TGTGCCAGCAGCTTAGGAGGTGATGAAGCTTTCTTT. This rearrangement joins TRBV7-2 to TRBJ1-1, with D unclear. The CDR3 is 12 amino acids. V was cut by 1 base and J by 7 bases, with 7 bases left in between. CDR1 and CDR2 from the germline V gene are SGHTA and FQGNSA.

For this clonotype: A much larger clone differs from this one at a single base, so this may be a read error. J is TRBJ2-3 and V is TRBV20-1; D may correspond to TRBD1 or TRBD2 (5 bases each). In germline, CDR1 is DFQATT, CDR2 SNEGSKA (reference sequence). This CDR3 is 19 amino acids long. The CDR3 sequence: CCASRTPSPRTRGTDTQYF. The DNA for the CDR3 is TGCTGTGCTAGTCGGACACCGTCACCACGGACGAGGGGCACAGATACGCAGTATTTT.